These 31 T cell receptor beta chains share one sample of origin, sequenced in a study of shared clonotypes between healthy human individuals (dated by TCRdb to the early 2020s). The method behind the library was the immunoSEQ multiplex PCR assay. TCRdb retrieved this table from immuneACCESS and kept in-frame rearrangements only. Not all clones are present; in checked studies, unresolved V genes account for under half, and no reason is known for the remainder. The sample includes about 470,000 clones, with about 76% observed a single time. 13% of the sample belongs to the ten largest clones. The specimen was PBMCs. These receptors were taken from a woman in her thirties or forties in good health. Some clones in this sample may be carry-over from other donors' samples.

The chain couples TRBV7-6 to TRBJ2-5; D not resolved. Trimming shortened V by 6 bases and J by 10 bases, and 15 bases separated the two germline ends. This CDR3 region has 12 residues. Per germline, CDR1 SGHVS and CDR2 FNYEAQ. The chain's CDR3 is CASRPGLVIQYF. CDR3 DNA sequence: TGTGCCAGCAGACCTGGGTTAGTGATCCAGTACTTC.

The V gene is TRBV6-1, the J gene TRBJ1-2, with TRBD1 matching over 7 bases. The V gene end was trimmed by 6 bases and the J gene end by 5 bases; junction bases not matched to a gene: 12. The germline CDR1 and CDR2 sequences are MNHNS and SASEGT. The CDR3 sequence is 15 residues long. CDR3 sequence (DNA): TGTGCCAGCAGAGGACTGGGACAGAACGTTTATGGCTACACCTTC. Translated: CASRGLGQNVYGYTF.

This rearrangement joins TRBV7-3 to TRBJ2-1, with 7 nucleotides matching TRBD2. V lost 5 bases, J lost 7 bases, and 11 bases stayed unmatched. The CDR3 consists of 15 residues. Germline loops: CDR1 SGHTA, CDR2 FQGTGA. The CDR3 loop is CASSAGASGFNEQFF. The CDR3 DNA is TGTGCCAGCAGCGCCGGGGCTAGCGGTTTTAATGAGCAGTTCTTC.

The rearrangement uses TRBV11-2 and TRBJ2-5; D may be TRBD1 (6 bases). Per germline, CDR1 SGHAT and CDR2 FQNNGV. The CDR3 covers 14 residues. V lost 1 base and J lost 1, with 7 bases in between. The CDR3 is CASSLGGPQETQYF. CDR3 bases: TGTGCCAGCAGCTTAGGGGGGCCCCAAGAGACCCAGTACTTC.

This chain joins TRBV7-6 and TRBJ2-5, with 10 bases identical to TRBD2. Germline V gives CDR1 SGHVS, CDR2 FNYEAQ. The CDR3 consists of 16 residues. Trimming took 4 bases from V and 4 from J; bases not matched to a gene: 9. This chain's CDR3 is CASSSHNLAGAETQYF. The CDR3 coding sequence is TGTGCCAGCAGCTCCCACAACCTAGCGGGAGCAGAGACCCAGTACTTC. The complete variable domain, with remaining parts taken from reference TRBV7-6 and TRBJ2-5, reads GAGVSQSPRYKVTKRGQDVALRCDPISGHVSLYWYRQALGQGPEFLTYFNYEAQQDKSGLPNDRFSAERPEGSISTLTIQRTEQRDSAMYRCASSSHNLAGAETQYFGPGTRLLVL.

The chain uses TRBV19 and TRBJ2-3, with 11 bases that match TRBD2. The junction had 9 bases not matched to a gene; V was cut back by 5 bases and J by 2 bases. Germline V gene data show CDR1 as LNHDA and CDR2 as SQIVND (reference sequence). This CDR3 is built from 17 residues. The CDR3 loop is CASSVRKGLAATDTQYF. The CDR3 DNA sequence: TGTGCCAGTAGTGTTCGGAAGGGACTAGCGGCCACAGATACGCAGTATTTT.

In this sample, this clone turned up a few times. The CDR3 nucleotides are TGCGCCAGCGGGTTAGAGGCAGGGTACAATCAGCCCCAGCATTTT. As protein: CASGLEAGYNQPQHF. The rearrangement joins TRBV10-2 to TRBJ1-5, with D possibly TRBD1 on 5 matching bases. The CDR3 runs 15 residues. Germline V CDR1 and CDR2: WSHSY, SAAADI. V was cut by 8 bases and J by 3 bases, with 17 bases left in between.

The chain combines TRBV27 with TRBJ2-5; the match to TRBD2 covers 14 bases. This CDR3 has 15 residues. J lost 4 bases, V lost 5 bases, and 3 bases had no gene match. Per the germline V gene, CDR1 is MNHEY and CDR2 is SMNVEV (reference sequence). The CDR3 sequence: CASSRGTSGRETQYF. The CDR3 DNA follows: TGTGCCAGCAGTAGGGGGACTAGCGGGAGAGAGACCCAGTACTTC.

CDR3 coding DNA: TGTGCCAGCAGCTTAGGACTAGGAGACACCGGGGAGCTGTTTTTT. This gives the protein CASSLGLGDTGELFF. This chain uses TRBV11-3 with TRBJ2-2; tentative D call: TRBD2 (6 bases). Germline V gene data show CDR1 as SGHNT and CDR2 as YENEEA. V was trimmed by 1 base and J by 3 bases, leaving 9 bases between them. The CDR3 totals 15 residues.

The rearrangement uses TRBV6-5 and TRBJ2-5, with no clear D. Germline CDR1 MNHEY, CDR2 SVGAGI. V was trimmed by 8 bases and J by 4 bases, leaving 8 bases between them. The CDR3 has 11 amino acids. The CDR3: CASGNRETQYF. In DNA form, the CDR3 reads TGTGCCAGCGGGAATCGAGAGACCCAGTACTTC.

This clone has more than one count but fewer than ten. The V and J genes are TRBV5-1 and TRBJ2-3, with 7 bases that match TRBD2. This CDR3 comprises 16 residues. Germline V CDR1 and CDR2: SGHRS, YFSETQ. Trimming at V came to 0 bases and at J to 0 bases, leaving 4 bases not matched to a gene. CDR3 DNA: TGCGCCAGCAGCTTGGGAGCGGGGTCTAGCACAGATACGCAGTATTTT. This gives the protein CASSLGAGSSTDTQYF.

The V and J genes are TRBV2 and TRBJ2-1, with 11 positions matching TRBD2. V lost 4 bases, J lost 10 bases, and 9 bases stayed unmatched. Germline V gives CDR1 SNHLY, CDR2 FYNNEI. CDR3 length: 15 residues. The CDR3 DNA is TGTGCCAGCAGTGGGGGACTAGCGGACGAAGGGGAGCAGTTCTTC. This gives the protein CASSGGLADEGEQFF.

This clone was seen more than once but under ten times. This chain joins TRBV19 and TRBJ2-2, with TRBD2 identical over 11 bases. V shed 6 bases and J 1 base; nucleotides not matched to a gene: 1. This CDR3 has 15 amino acids. Germline CDR1 reads LNHDA; CDR2 reads SQIVND (reference sequence). CDR3 residues: CASSGLAGNTGELFF. The CDR3 region has the DNA TGTGCCAGTAGCGGACTAGCGGGGAACACCGGGGAGCTGTTTTTT.

V is TRBV10-3 and J is TRBJ2-3, with 9 positions matching TRBD2. J gave up 0 bases and V 6 bases, and 10 bases lay outside the gene matches. Germline V gives CDR1 ENHRY, CDR2 SYGVKD. This CDR3 comprises 17 residues. The CDR3 nucleotides read TGTGCCATCAGGGGACTAGCAGGGACCCCTAGCACAGATACGCAGTATTTT. Encoded protein: CAIRGLAGTPSTDTQYF.

J is TRBJ1-6 and V is TRBV4-1, with D maybe TRBD1 (6 bases). Germline V CDR1 and CDR2: MGHRA, YSYEKL. There are 18 residues in the CDR3. V lost 3 bases, J lost 6 bases, and 21 bases lay in between. DNA of the CDR3: TGCGCCAGCAGCCAGCACCCCCCAGGGGCTCGGGGTAATTCACCCCTCCACTTT. Protein: CASSQHPPGARGNSPLHF.

This chain connects TRBV7-3 to TRBJ2-1, with a possible D match to TRBD1 (6 bases). Looked up from germline, CDR1 is SGHTA and CDR2 is FQGTGA. The V end was cut by 5 bases, the J end by 3 bases, with 14 bases between. The CDR3 consists of 15 residues. DNA of the CDR3: TGTGCCAGCAGCGCTACAGGGTTAGGCTACAATGAGCAGTTCTTC. As protein: CASSATGLGYNEQFF. The full variable domain, in which reference TRBV7-3 and TRBJ2-1 provide the parts outside the CDR3, is GAGVSQTPSNKVTEKGKYVELRCDPISGHTALYWYRQSLGQGPEFLIYFQGTGAADDSGLPNDRFFAVRPEGSVSTLKIQRTERGDSAVYLCASSATGLGYNEQFFGPGTRLTVL.

V gene TRBV11-2 combines with J gene TRBJ1-1, with D maybe TRBD1 (5 bases). This CDR3 is built from 14 residues. Germline lookup yields CDR1 SGHAT and CDR2 FQNNGV. The V end lost 5 bases, the J end lost 5 bases, and 15 bases lay between the germline ends. The CDR3 bases are TGTGCCAGCAGCAAGACACAATGGGGGACTGAAGCTTTCTTT. Amino acids: CASSKTQWGTEAFF.

The chain carries TRBV4-1 and TRBJ2-2, with 14 positions matching TRBD2. V shed 3 bases, J shed 6 bases, and the junction held 9 bases outside the gene matches. Germline V gives CDR1 MGHRA, CDR2 YSYEKL. The CDR3 covers 18 residues. The CDR3 sequence: CASSQPGLAGVSPGELFF. Written as DNA, the CDR3 is TGCGCCAGCAGCCAGCCGGGACTAGCGGGAGTGTCTCCCGGGGAGCTGTTTTTT.

The V call is TRBV19, the J call TRBJ1-1; perhaps TRBD1 as D (5 bases). The germline V and J ends were trimmed by 2 bases and 6 bases, with 10 bases remaining between them. There are 13 residues in the CDR3. Germline V lookup: CDR1 LNHDA, CDR2 SQIVND (reference sequence). Written as DNA, the CDR3 is TGTGCCAGTAGTATAATCCGGGGGTCTGAAGCTTTCTTT. Translation gives CASSIIRGSEAFF.

This clone was counted once. The chain has TRBV19 and TRBJ2-3; 7 bases fit TRBD1. The CDR3 is 16 residues long. Germline values: CDR1 LNHDA, CDR2 SQIVND (reference sequence). V shed 6 bases, J shed 2 bases, and the junction held 11 bases outside the gene matches. The CDR3 reads CASRRQGVRTTDTQYF. The CDR3 nucleotides are TGTGCCAGTAGGCGACAGGGAGTTAGAACCACAGATACGCAGTATTTT.

CDR3 sequence: CASSQDPTGGASYNEQFF. CDR3 coding DNA: TGTGCCAGCAGCCAGGACCCTACAGGGGGCGCATCCTACAATGAGCAGTTCTTC. The chain is built from TRBV4-2 and TRBJ2-1; 9 bases match TRBD1. The CDR3 covers 18 residues. CDR1 and CDR2 from the germline V gene are LGHNA and YNFKEQ. V trimming: 3 bases; J trimming: 1 base; junction bases outside the gene matches: 10.

V and J are TRBV10-3 and TRBJ1-1; D may be TRBD1 (5 bases). V lost 0 bases and J lost 1, with 6 bases in between. This CDR3 spans 14 amino acids. Germline-derived CDR1 and CDR2 are ENHRY and SYGVKD. This chain's CDR3 is CAISESTGNTEAFF. CDR3 DNA: TGTGCCATCAGTGAGTCAACAGGGAACACTGAAGCTTTCTTT.

The chain couples TRBV5-1 to TRBJ1-1; 10 positions match TRBD1. CDR3 size: 16 residues. Germline V gene lookup returns CDR1 SGHRS and CDR2 YFSETQ. Unmatched junction bases numbered 6, after V lost 0 bases and J lost 4 bases. CDR3 nucleotides: TGCGCCAGCAGCTTGGCTATAAGGACAGGGGGCACTGAAGCTTTCTTT. Translation: CASSLAIRTGGTEAFF. The full variable domain, rest sourced from reference TRBV5-1 and TRBJ1-1, is KAGVTQTPRYLIKTRGQQVTLSCSPISGHRSVSWYQQTPGQGLQFLFEYFSETQRNKGNFPGRFSGRQFSNSRSEMNVSTLELGDSALYLCASSLAIRTGGTEAFFGQGTRLTVV.

The genes are TRBV5-4 and TRBJ2-2; 13 bases fit TRBD2. Germline V gives CDR1 SGHNT, CDR2 YYREEE (reference sequence). The V gene end was trimmed by 7 bases and the J gene end by 5 bases; junction bases not matched to a gene: 8. This CDR3 contains 16 residues. The CDR3 region is CASGTSGRADTGELFF. The CDR3 coding sequence is TGTGCCAGCGGAACTAGCGGGAGGGCGGATACCGGGGAGCTGTTTTTT. Full variable domain (rest looked up from reference TRBV5-4 and TRBJ2-2): ETGVTQSPTHLIKTRGQQVTLRCSSQSGHNTVSWYQQALGQGPQFIFQYYREEENGRGNFPPRFSGLQFPNYSSELNVNALELDDSALYLCASGTSGRADTGELFFGEGSRLTVL.

The chain employs TRBV27 and TRBJ2-3; 7 nucleotides agree with TRBD2. Unmatched junction bases numbered 4, after V lost 3 bases and J lost 1 base. Germline V gives CDR1 MNHEY, CDR2 SMNVEV (reference sequence). There are 15 residues in the CDR3. CDR3 nucleotide sequence: TGTGCCAGCAGTTTCCGACGGGGGGGCACAGATACGCAGTATTTT. This sequence encodes CASSFRRGGTDTQYF.

This clone was observed a single time. Other DNA sequences in the sample encode the same CDR3. The CDR3 DNA is TGTGCCAGCAGTTACGGCAGTCTGTTGGAGCAGTACTTC. It translates to CASSYGSLLEQYF. The V and J genes are TRBV6-5 and TRBJ2-7; D is undetermined. CDR1 and CDR2 from the germline V gene are MNHEY and SVGAGI. This CDR3 spans 13 amino acids. V lost 2 bases to trimming and J lost 7 bases, with 12 bases between them.

The gene calls are TRBV7-9 and TRBJ1-1, with D perhaps TRBD1 (6 bases). The CDR3 has 13 residues. From germline, CDR1 is SEHNR and CDR2 FQNEAQ (reference sequence). Trimming shortened V by 5 bases and J by 1 base, and 8 bases separated the two germline ends. CDR3 coding DNA: TGTGCCAGCAGCGTGGGGGCGAACACTGAAGCTTTCTTT. Its translation is CASSVGANTEAFF. The full variable domain, completed using reference TRBV7-9 and TRBJ1-1, is DTGVSQNPRHKITKRGQNVTFRCDPISEHNRLYWYRQTLGQGPEFLTYFQNEAQLEKSRLLSDRFSAERPKGSFSTLEIQRTEQGDSAMYLCASSVGANTEAFFGQGTRLTVV.

In the case of this clone: Other DNA sequences in this specimen translate into the identical CDR3. This chain connects TRBV5-1 to TRBJ2-5; possibly TRBD1 or TRBD2 for D (5 bases each). Germline lookup yields CDR1 SGHRS and CDR2 YFSETQ. Trimming took 3 bases from V and 5 from J, leaving 14 bases between them. The CDR3 spans 14 residues. The CDR3: CASSSIGTGETQYF. In DNA form, the CDR3 reads TGCGCCAGCAGCTCGATTGGGACGGGTGAGACCCAGTACTTC.

The chain recombines TRBV7-9 with TRBJ2-3, with D possibly TRBD1 on 5 matching bases. The ends were cut back, 3 bases at V and 3 bases at J, with 16 bases in the middle. This CDR3 region has 16 residues. Germline V CDR1 and CDR2: SEHNR, FQNEAQ (reference sequence). This CDR3 reads CASSFQGALGTDTQYF. In DNA form, the CDR3 reads TGTGCCAGCAGCTTCCAGGGCGCCCTAGGGACAGATACGCAGTATTTT.

The V gene is TRBV10-3, the J gene TRBJ2-1; D is unresolved. The CDR3 consists of 16 residues. The V gene's germline CDR1 is ENHRY and CDR2 SYGVKD. Trimming took 0 bases from V and 1 from J, leaving 10 bases between them. The CDR3 is CAISESLGRSYNEQFF. For the CDR3, the DNA is TGTGCCATCAGTGAGTCCTTAGGACGGTCCTACAATGAGCAGTTCTTC.

The chain uses TRBV29-1 and TRBJ2-2, with D perhaps being TRBD1 or TRBD2 (5 bases each). In germline, CDR1 is SQVTM, CDR2 ANQGSEA. Deletions cut 4 bases from V and 2 bases from J, with 14 bases between. There are 15 residues in the CDR3. CDR3 in amino acids: CSVGATGTNTGELFF. CDR3 nucleotide sequence: TGCAGCGTTGGGGCCACGGGGACCAACACCGGGGAGCTGTTTTTT.